Reported below is one TCR beta chain. Samples were taken several times over chemoradiotherapy. Trimming took 5 bases from V and 10 from J; bases not matched to a gene: 6. Germline-derived CDR1 and CDR2 are SGHVS and FQNEAQ. This CDR3 is 12 amino acids long. Here immunoSEQ multiplex PCR was the method, and the copy in TCRdb shows in-frame clones only, minus some. The data contain around 33,000 clones, about 86% of them singletons. The data belong to a study of chemoradiotherapy in HPV16-positive cancers. The sequencing here drew on blood, taken from a patient who underwent chemoradiotherapy. This chain links TRBV7-8 with TRBJ1-1, with 8 bases lining up with TRBD1. The receptor was derived from a human donor with HPV-associated anogenital cancer. The CDR3 here is CASSARTGRAFF. The CDR3 DNA follows: TGTGCCAGCAGCGCTCGGACAGGGAGAGCTTTCTTT.